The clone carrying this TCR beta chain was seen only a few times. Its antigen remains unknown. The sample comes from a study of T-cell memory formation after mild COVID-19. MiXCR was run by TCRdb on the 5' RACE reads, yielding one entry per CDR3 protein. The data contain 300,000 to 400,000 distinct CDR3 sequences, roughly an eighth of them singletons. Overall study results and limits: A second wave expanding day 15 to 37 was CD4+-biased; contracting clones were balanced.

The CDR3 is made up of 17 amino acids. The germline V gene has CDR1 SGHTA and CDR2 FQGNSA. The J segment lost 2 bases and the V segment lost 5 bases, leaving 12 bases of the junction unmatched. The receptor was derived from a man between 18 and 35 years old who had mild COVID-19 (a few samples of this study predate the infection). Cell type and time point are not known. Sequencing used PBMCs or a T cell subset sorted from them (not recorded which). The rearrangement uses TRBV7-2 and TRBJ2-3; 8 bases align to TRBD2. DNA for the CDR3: TGTGCCAGCAGCCCCAAAGTGTCAGCGGGGGACACAGATACGCAGTATTTT. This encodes CASSPKVSAGDTDTQYF.